The 6 T cell receptor beta chains in this list originate from one sample, sequenced in a study of radiotherapy plus CTLA-4 blockade in lung cancer. Data came from immunoSEQ multiplex PCR; TCRdb stores just in-frame clones and leaves some out. This sample has around 32,000 clones, with 75% to 90% found just once. The sample consisted of peripheral blood, taken from a patient treated with radiotherapy plus ipilimumab. Receptors were obtained from a human donor with non-small cell lung cancer that progressed on radiotherapy plus ipilimumab.

In this sample, this clone turned up a few times. This sequence joins TRBV18 and TRBJ1-2, with a weak D call TRBD1 (6 bases). Germline CDR1 and CDR2: KGHSH and LQKENI. The ends were cut back, 2 bases at V and 7 bases at J, with 11 bases in the middle. This CDR3 comprises 13 residues. In DNA, the CDR3 is TGTGCCAGCTCACCAAACAGGGAAACTGGCTACACCTTC. It specifies CASSPNRETGYTF.

This CDR3 reads CASSSQGGYEQYF. The DNA for the CDR3 is TGTGCCAGCAGCTCACAGGGGGGCTACGAGCAGTACTTC. The chain carries TRBV5-4 and TRBJ2-7; the match to TRBD1 covers 8 bases. This CDR3 comprises 13 residues. Germline V lookup: CDR1 SGHNT, CDR2 YYREEE (reference sequence). Trimming took 3 bases from V and 3 from J; bases not matched to a gene: 2.

This chain connects TRBV14 to TRBJ2-1; possibly TRBD2 for D (5 bases). Trimming shortened V by 1 base and J by 3 bases, and 7 bases separated the two germline ends. Germline lookup yields CDR1 SGHDN and CDR2 FVKESK. The CDR3 contains 14 residues. The chain's CDR3 is CASSQGAVYNEQFF. CDR3 nucleotide sequence: TGTGCCAGCAGCCAAGGAGCGGTCTACAATGAGCAGTTCTTC.

This clone is judged medium-sized. The V call is TRBV5-4, the J call TRBJ2-3; 8 nucleotides align to TRBD2. Trimming at V came to 6 bases and at J to 0 bases, leaving 9 bases not matched to a gene. Germline V lookup: CDR1 SGHNT, CDR2 YYREEE (reference sequence). The CDR3 has 16 amino acids. This chain's CDR3 is CASTGVAGLSTDTQYF. Here the CDR3 DNA reads TGTGCCAGCACCGGAGTAGCGGGGCTAAGCACAGATACGCAGTATTTT. The whole variable domain, filled in from reference TRBV5-4 and TRBJ2-3, reads ETGVTQSPTHLIKTRGQQVTLRCSSQSGHNTVSWYQQALGQGPQFIFQYYREEENGRGNFPPRFSGLQFPNYSSELNVNALELDDSALYLCASTGVAGLSTDTQYFGPGTRLTVL.

V is TRBV7-3 and J is TRBJ2-2; TRBD2 agrees at 8 bases. Germline loops: CDR1 SGHTA, CDR2 FQGTGA. CDR3 length: 15 residues. The J segment lost 0 bases and the V segment lost 3 bases, leaving 0 bases of the junction unmatched. CDR3 sequence: CASSFSGTNTGELFF. The CDR3 DNA is TGTGCCAGCAGCTTTAGCGGGACGAACACCGGGGAGCTGTTTTTT.

DNA of the CDR3: TGTGCCAGCAACCCGGACAGGGGTATCACAGATACGCAGTATTTT. This translates into CASNPDRGITDTQYF. This rearrangement joins TRBV21-1 to TRBJ2-3; the D call in the table, TRBD1, was not verified against the DNA. TRBV21-1 represents a pseudogene. This CDR3 is 15 amino acids long.